Included here is one TCR beta chain sequence, with context. Anyone with autoimmune disease history or systemic immunosuppression was excluded. The sample belongs to a study of OX40 agonist ivuxolimab in advanced cancers. Across the study: Intravenous ivuxolimab at 0.01 to 10 mg/kg was given to patients every 2 weeks. From about 23 to 85 years was the age range, with a mean of approximately 63 years, and over 70% were male.

Only in-frame clones appear in the TCRdb table, and some are missing; sequencing was by immunoSEQ multiplex PCR. The table records 70,000 to 75,000 clones, 85% of them present only once. Sequencing used CD4+ or CD8+ T cells sorted from blood, obtained in a trial of the OX40 agonist ivuxolimab. The origin of this receptor is an adult with an advanced solid tumor such as melanoma, head and neck, liver or kidney cancer.

Written as DNA, the CDR3 is TGTGCCAGCAGTTCCAGCGGGAGTGGATCCCCCACAGATACGCAGTATTTT. This translates into CASSSSGSGSPTDTQYF. The rearrangement joins TRBV27 to TRBJ2-3, with TRBD2 identical over 8 bases. The CDR3 extends over 17 amino acids. The J segment lost 2 bases and the V segment lost 4 bases, leaving 11 bases of the junction unmatched. The germline gives CDR1 MNHEY, CDR2 SMNVEV (reference sequence).